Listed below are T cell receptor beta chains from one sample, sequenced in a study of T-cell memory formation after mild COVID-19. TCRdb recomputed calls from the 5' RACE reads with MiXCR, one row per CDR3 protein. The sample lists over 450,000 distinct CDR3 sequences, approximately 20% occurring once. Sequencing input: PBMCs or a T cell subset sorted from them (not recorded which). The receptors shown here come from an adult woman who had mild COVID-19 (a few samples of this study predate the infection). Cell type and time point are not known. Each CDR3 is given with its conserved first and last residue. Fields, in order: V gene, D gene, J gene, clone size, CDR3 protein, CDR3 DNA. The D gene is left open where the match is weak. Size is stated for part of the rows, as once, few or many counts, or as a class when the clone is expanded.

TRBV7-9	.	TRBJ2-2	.	CASSSDSRTGELFF	TGTGCCAGCAGCTCGGACAGTCGAACCGGGGAGCTGTTTTTT
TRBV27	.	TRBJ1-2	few	CASSLNGGNYGYTF	TGTGCCAGCAGTTTAAATGGGGGGAACTATGGCTACACCTTC
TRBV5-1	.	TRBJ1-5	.	CASSLGGGLNQPQHF	TGCGCCAGCAGCCTGGGAGGGGGGTTGAATCAGCCCCAGCATTTT
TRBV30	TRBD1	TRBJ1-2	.	CAWTGQGQSNYGYTF	TGTGCCTGGACGGGACAGGGCCAGTCTAACTATGGCTACACCTTC
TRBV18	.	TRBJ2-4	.	CASSLQGSNGIQYF	TGTGCCAGCTCACTACAAGGGTCAAACGGCATTCAGTACTTC
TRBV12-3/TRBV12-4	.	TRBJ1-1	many	CASSSGPGRTEAFF	TGTGCCAGCAGTTCGGGTCCCGGGCGGACTGAAGCTTTCTTT
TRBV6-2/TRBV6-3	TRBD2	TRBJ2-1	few	CASTAGGTSYNEQFF	TGTGCCAGCACGGCGGGAGGTACCTCCTACAATGAGCAGTTCTTC
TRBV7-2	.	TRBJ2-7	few	CASSHLEDAPYEQYF	TGTGCCAGCAGCCACCTGGAGGACGCCCCCTACGAGCAGTACTTC
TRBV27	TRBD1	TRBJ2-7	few	CASSPIDRDHEQYF	TGTGCCAGCAGTCCCATAGACAGGGACCACGAGCAGTACTTC
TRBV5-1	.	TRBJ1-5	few	CASSLAGQRNQPQHF	TGCGCCAGCAGCTTGGCCGGACAGAGAAATCAGCCCCAGCATTTT
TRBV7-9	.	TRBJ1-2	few	CASSLGQMTVWGYTF	TGTGCCAGCAGCTTAGGGCAGATGACTGTGTGGGGCTACACCTTC
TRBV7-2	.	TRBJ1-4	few	CASSEDRTRNDQFF	TGTGCCAGCAGCGAAGACAGAACCAGAAATGATCAGTTTTTT
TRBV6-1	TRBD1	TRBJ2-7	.	CASSEAGGFLGEQYF	TGTGCCAGCAGTGAGGCAGGGGGCTTTCTGGGAGAGCAGTACTTC
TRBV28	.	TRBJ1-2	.	CASNFHENYGYTF	TGTGCCAGCAACTTTCACGAGAACTATGGCTACACCTTC
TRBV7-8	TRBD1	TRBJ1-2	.	CASSLGALDRENYGYTF	TGTGCCAGCAGCTTAGGTGCCCTGGACAGGGAGAACTATGGCTACACCTTC
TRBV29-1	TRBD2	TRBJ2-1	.	CSVDTSPAGGLNEQFF	TGCAGCGTTGATACAAGCCCAGCGGGGGGGCTAAATGAGCAGTTCTTC
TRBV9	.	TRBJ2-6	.	CASSARGLGANVLTF	TGTGCCAGCAGCGCAAGGGGACTTGGGGCCAACGTCCTGACTTTC
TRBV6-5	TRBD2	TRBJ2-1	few	CASSFYGGSSYNEQFF	TGTGCCAGCAGTTTTTATGGCGGGAGCTCCTACAATGAGCAGTTCTTC
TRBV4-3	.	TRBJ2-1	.	CDSSQDIGSYNEQFF	TGCGACAGCAGCCAAGATATAGGATCCTACAATGAGCAGTTCTTC
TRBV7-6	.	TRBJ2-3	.	CASSRMGTDTQYF	TGTGCCAGCAGTCGCATGGGGACAGATACGCAGTATTTT
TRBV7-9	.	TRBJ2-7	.	CASSFGPQRSYEQYF	TGTGCCAGCAGCTTCGGCCCACAGAGATCCTACGAGCAGTACTTC
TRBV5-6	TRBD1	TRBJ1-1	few	CASSLGKGAYMTEAFF	TGTGCCAGCAGCTTGGGGAAGGGGGCCTATATGACTGAAGCTTTCTTT
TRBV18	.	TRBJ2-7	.	CASSPSGASFYEQYF	TGTGCCAGCTCACCATCGGGGGCATCTTTCTACGAGCAGTACTTC
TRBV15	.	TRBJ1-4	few	CAARQSTPTNEKLFF	TGTGCCGCGAGACAGTCGACACCAACTAATGAAAAACTGTTTTTT
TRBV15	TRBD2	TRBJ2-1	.	CATSYKTSGRANEQFF	TGTGCCACCAGCTACAAGACTAGCGGGAGGGCCAATGAGCAGTTCTTC
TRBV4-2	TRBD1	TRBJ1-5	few	CASSQVQGGNQPQHF	TGTGCCAGCAGCCAAGTACAGGGGGGCAATCAGCCCCAGCATTTT
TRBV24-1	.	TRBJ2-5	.	CATSDFGQGKETQYF	TGTGCCACCAGTGATTTCGGGCAGGGGAAAGAGACCCAGTACTTC
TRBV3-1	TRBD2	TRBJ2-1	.	CASSQPGLAGEQFF	TGTGCCAGCAGCCAACCGGGACTAGCGGGGGAGCAGTTCTTC